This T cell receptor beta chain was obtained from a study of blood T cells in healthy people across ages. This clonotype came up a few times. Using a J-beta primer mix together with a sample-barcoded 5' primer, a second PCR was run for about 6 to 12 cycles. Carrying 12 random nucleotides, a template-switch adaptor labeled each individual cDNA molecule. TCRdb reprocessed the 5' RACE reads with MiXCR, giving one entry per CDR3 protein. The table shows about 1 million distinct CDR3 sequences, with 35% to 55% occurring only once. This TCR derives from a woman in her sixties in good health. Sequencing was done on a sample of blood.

The DNA for the CDR3 is TGTGCCAGCAGCGCGGAATTCCTACGCACAGATACGCAGTATTTT. It codes for CASSAEFLRTDTQYF. The chain couples TRBV14 to TRBJ2-3; unclear D gene. The CDR3 sequence is 15 residues long. The V gene lost 5 bases and the J gene lost 1 base, with 13 bases spanning the gap. Germline V CDR1 and CDR2: SGHDN, FVKESK.